The entry below describes one TCR beta chain. Its antigen remains unknown. This entry is derived from a study of T cell repertoires in cytomegalovirus infection. The V gene lost 1 base and the J gene lost 6 bases, with 7 bases spanning the gap. The V gene's germline CDR1 is LNHDA and CDR2 SQIVND (reference sequence). The CDR3 totals 12 residues. A single record per CDR3 protein comes from TCRdb applying MiXCR to the reads. This table has roughly 310,000 distinct CDR3 sequences, 25% to 35% appearing once. This TCR was sampled from a human donor in good health (CMV status not recorded). Some clones in this sample may be carry-over from other donors' samples. This chain connects TRBV19 to TRBJ2-7, with D perhaps TRBD2 (5 bases). Source: cultured PBMCs, taken from culture after CMV antigen stimulation. The CDR3 region has the DNA TGTGCCAGTAGTATAGGAGGGAGCGAGCAGTACTTC. This sequence encodes CASSIGGSEQYF.